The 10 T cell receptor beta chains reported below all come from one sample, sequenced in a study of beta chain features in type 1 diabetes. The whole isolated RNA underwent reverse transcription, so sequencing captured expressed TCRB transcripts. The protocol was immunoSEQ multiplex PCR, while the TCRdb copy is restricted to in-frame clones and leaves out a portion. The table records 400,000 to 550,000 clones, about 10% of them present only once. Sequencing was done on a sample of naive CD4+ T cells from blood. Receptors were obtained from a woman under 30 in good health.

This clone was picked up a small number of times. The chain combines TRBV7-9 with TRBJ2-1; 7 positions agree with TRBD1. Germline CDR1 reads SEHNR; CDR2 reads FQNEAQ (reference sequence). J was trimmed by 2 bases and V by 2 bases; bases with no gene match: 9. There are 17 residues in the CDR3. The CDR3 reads CASSLKTGTVTYNEQFF. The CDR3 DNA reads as TGTGCCAGCAGCTTAAAGACGGGGACAGTGACCTACAATGAGCAGTTCTTC.

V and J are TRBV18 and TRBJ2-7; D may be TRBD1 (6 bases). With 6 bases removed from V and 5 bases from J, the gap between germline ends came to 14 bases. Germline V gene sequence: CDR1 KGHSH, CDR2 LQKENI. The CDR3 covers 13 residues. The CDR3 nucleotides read TGTGCCAGCTCCCTGTTGGGGGCCGACGAGCAGTACGTC. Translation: CASSLLGADEQYV.

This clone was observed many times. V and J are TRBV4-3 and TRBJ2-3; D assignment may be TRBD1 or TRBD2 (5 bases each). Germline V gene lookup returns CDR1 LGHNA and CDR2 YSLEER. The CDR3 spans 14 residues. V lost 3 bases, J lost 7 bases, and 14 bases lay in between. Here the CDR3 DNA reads TGCGCCAGCAGCCAGGGACGTCCGACCAATACGCAGTATTTT. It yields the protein CASSQGRPTNTQYF.

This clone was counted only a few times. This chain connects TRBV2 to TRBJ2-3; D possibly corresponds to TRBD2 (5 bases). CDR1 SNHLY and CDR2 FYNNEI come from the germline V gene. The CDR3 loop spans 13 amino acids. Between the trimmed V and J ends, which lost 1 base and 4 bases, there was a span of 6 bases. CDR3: CASSEGRADTQYF. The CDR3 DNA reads TGTGCCAGCAGTGAAGGGCGGGCAGATACGCAGTATTTT.

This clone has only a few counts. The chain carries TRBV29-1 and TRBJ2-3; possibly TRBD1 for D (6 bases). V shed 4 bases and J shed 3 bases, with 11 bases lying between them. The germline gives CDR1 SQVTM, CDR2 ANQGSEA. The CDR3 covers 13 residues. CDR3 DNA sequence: TGCAGCGTTGGACAGGTCCCTACAGATACGCAGTATTTT. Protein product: CSVGQVPTDTQYF.

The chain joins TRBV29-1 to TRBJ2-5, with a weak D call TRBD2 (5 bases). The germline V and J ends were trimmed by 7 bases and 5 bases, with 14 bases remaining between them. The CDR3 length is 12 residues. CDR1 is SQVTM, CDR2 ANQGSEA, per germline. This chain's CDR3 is CSATLGGETQYF. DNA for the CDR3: TGCAGCGCCACCCTAGGCGGGGAGACCCAGTACTTC.

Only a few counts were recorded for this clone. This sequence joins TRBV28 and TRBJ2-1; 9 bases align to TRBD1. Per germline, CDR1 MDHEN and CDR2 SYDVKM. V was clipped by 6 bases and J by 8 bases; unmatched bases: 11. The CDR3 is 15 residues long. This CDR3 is CASSPRPGQGYEQFF. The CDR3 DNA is TGTGCCAGCAGCCCGCGCCCGGGACAGGGCTATGAGCAGTTCTTC.

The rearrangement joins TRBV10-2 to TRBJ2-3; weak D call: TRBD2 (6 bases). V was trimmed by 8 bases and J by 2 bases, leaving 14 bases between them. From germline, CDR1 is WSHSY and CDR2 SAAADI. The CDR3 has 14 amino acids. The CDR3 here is CASHGGLLTDTQYF. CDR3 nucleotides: TGCGCCAGCCATGGCGGACTACTCACAGATACGCAGTATTTT.

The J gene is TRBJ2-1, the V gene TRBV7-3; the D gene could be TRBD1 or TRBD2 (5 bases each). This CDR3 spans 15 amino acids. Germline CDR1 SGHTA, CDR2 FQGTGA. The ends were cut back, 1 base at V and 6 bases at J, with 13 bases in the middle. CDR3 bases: TGTGCCAGCAGCTTAATGGTATCTGGGGGCAATGAGCAGTTCTTC. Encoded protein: CASSLMVSGGNEQFF.

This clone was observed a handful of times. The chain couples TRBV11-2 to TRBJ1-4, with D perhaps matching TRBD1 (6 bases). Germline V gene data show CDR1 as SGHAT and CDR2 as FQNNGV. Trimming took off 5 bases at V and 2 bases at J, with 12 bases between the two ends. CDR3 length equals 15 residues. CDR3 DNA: TGTGCCAGCAGCCCGGACAGTTGGACTAATGAAAAACTGTTTTTT. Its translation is CASSPDSWTNEKLFF. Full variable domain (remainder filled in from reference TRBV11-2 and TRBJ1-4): EAGVAQSPRYKIIEKRQSVAFWCNPISGHATLYWYQQILGQGPKLLIQFQNNGVVDDSQLPKDRFSAERLKGVDSTLKIQPAKLEDSAVYLCASSPDSWTNEKLFFGSGTQLSVL.